These T cell receptor beta chains were read from a single sample in a study of PD-L1 blockade in urothelial cancer. Clones were read by immunoSEQ multiplex PCR, and TCRdb kept only the in-frame ones, dropping some. This table has 60,000 to 75,000 clones, roughly 84% appearing once. Material: PBMCs, obtained around atezolizumab (anti-PD-L1) treatment. Receptors were obtained from a woman in her sixties or seventies with urothelial cancer. The CDR3 runs from the conserved cysteine through the conserved F or W. The D gene is left open where the match is weak. Some rows have no size entry. The others give once, few or many, or a class for an expanded clone.

>TRBV19|TRBD1|TRBJ2-2|-
TGTGCCAGTAGTACAGGAGACAGGGGGATTGACGGGGAGCTGTTTTTT
CASSTGDRGIDGELFF
>TRBV27|TRBD2|TRBJ2-1|-
TGTGCCAGCAACCTCGGACTAGCGGGAGAAAGTGAGCAGTTCTTC
CASNLGLAGESEQFF
>TRBV14|-|TRBJ2-7|-
TGTGCCAGCAGCCAAGATCATGCAGGGGAGCAGTACTTC
CASSQDHAGEQYF
>TRBV7-6|-|TRBJ2-5|-
TGTGCCAGCAGCACAATGGAGACCCAGTACTTC
CASSTMETQYF
>TRBV9|TRBD2|TRBJ2-2|-
TGTGCCAGCAGCGTAGCTAAGCGGGGCGCGAACACCGGGGAGCTGTTTTTT
CASSVAKRGANTGELFF
>TRBV5-1|TRBD2|TRBJ2-2|once
TGCGCCAGCAGCCCCGGGACTAGCGGCGGGGAGCTGTTTTTT
CASSPGTSGGELFF
>TRBV19|TRBD1|TRBJ1-5|-
TGTGCCAGTAGTGCCGACAGGGTTGGCAATCAGCCCCAGCATTTT
CASSADRVGNQPQHF
>TRBV10-3|TRBD2|TRBJ2-7|-
TGTGCCATCAGAGTAGCGGGAGCAACCTCCTACGAGCAGTACTTC
CAIRVAGATSYEQYF
>TRBV4-2|TRBD1|TRBJ1-2|few
TGTGCCAGCAGCCAAGATTGGACAGGAGTCTATGGCTACACCTTC
CASSQDWTGVYGYTF
>TRBV29-1|-|TRBJ1-3|-
TGCAGCGTTGAGAGCCCAGGTGGAAACACCATATATTTT
CSVESPGGNTIYF
>TRBV6-1|-|TRBJ1-1|-
TGTGCCAGCAGTCTAGGCGGGGGGAACACTGAAGCTTTCTTT
CASSLGGGNTEAFF
>TRBV7-6|TRBD2|TRBJ2-1|-
TGTGCCAGCAGCCGCGGGACTAGCGGGCTGAATGAGCAGTTCTTC
CASSRGTSGLNEQFF
>TRBV4-3|TRBD1|TRBJ2-1|-
TGCGCCAGCAGCCCGGGGCTGCCGGGACAGGGTTACATCAATGAGCAGTTCTTC
CASSPGLPGQGYINEQFF
>TRBV28|-|TRBJ2-1|once
TGTGCCAGCGGGGCGGGAAGCTCCTACAATGAGCAGTTCTTC
CASGAGSSYNEQFF
>TRBV5-5|-|TRBJ2-3|-
TGTGCCAGCAGCTTGGGTGGGGAGAGCACAGATACGCAGTATTTT
CASSLGGESTDTQYF
>TRBV29-1|-|TRBJ1-4|-
TGCAGCCCGACCCCTGGAGGTGAAAAACTGTTTTTT
CSPTPGGEKLFF
>TRBV6-5|TRBD1|TRBJ2-2|-
TGTGCCAGCAGTTTCCTTGACAGGGGTCACGGGGAGCTGTTTTTT
CASSFLDRGHGELFF
>TRBV6-1|-|TRBJ2-7|few
TGTGCCAGCAGTGTCGCGCTTGTGTCTGAGGGCTACGAGCAGTACTTC
CASSVALVSEGYEQYF
>TRBV7-3|-|TRBJ2-1|few
TGTGCCAGCAGCTTAGTCGCTAGCGCGGCAACAACGGGGCAGTTCTTC
CASSLVASAATTGQFF
>TRBV7-2|-|TRBJ2-1|-
TGTGCCAGCAGCTTGTCCATCTACAATGAGCAGTTCTTC
CASSLSIYNEQFF
>TRBV9|TRBD1|TRBJ2-7|-
TGTGCCAGCAGTCCACTGGGACAGGGGGTCCACGAGCAGTACTTC
CASSPLGQGVHEQYF
>TRBV18|-|TRBJ1-3|-
TGTGCCAGCTCACTCAACTCCAGGGGTTCATATGGAAACACCATATATTTT
CASSLNSRGSYGNTIYF
>TRBV2|-|TRBJ1-4|-
TGTGCCAGCAGTGAGATTTGGGCAGGGGATGAAAAACTGTTTTTT
CASSEIWAGDEKLFF
>TRBV6-5|-|TRBJ1-3|-
TGTGCCAGCAGTCGGGGGGGGACTGGAAACACCATATATTTT
CASSRGGTGNTIYF
>TRBV6-1|-|TRBJ1-6|-
TGTGCCAGCAATCCAGGGAGGTCACCCCTCCACTTT
CASNPGRSPLHF
>TRBV20-1|-|TRBJ2-7|-
TGCAGTGCCCGGACTACCTACGAGCAGTACTTC
CSARTTYEQYF
>TRBV30|TRBD2|TRBJ2-7|-
TGTGCCTGGAGCCCCGGGTGGGCTAGCGGGGGCTACGAGCAGTACTTC
CAWSPGWASGGYEQYF
>TRBV27|-|TRBJ2-2|-
TGTGCCAGCAGTCCCAATAGACTAGGAATCGGGAACGGGGAGCTGTTTTTT
CASSPNRLGIGNGELFF
>TRBV19|-|TRBJ1-1|-
TGTGCCAGTAGTGTTGCAGGGTACACTGAAGCTTTCTTT
CASSVAGYTEAFF
>TRBV19|-|TRBJ1-1|few
TGTGCCAGTAGTCCCGCGGTAGGAACACCACCTGAAGCTTTCTTT
CASSPAVGTPPEAFF
>TRBV7-2|-|TRBJ2-1|few
TGTGCCAGCAGCTTGGGCGGGCTCTACAATGAGCAGTTCTTC
CASSLGGLYNEQFF
>TRBV6-1|TRBD2|TRBJ2-1|few
TGTGCCAGCAGTTGGGGGGGGGATGAGCAGTTCTTC
CASSWGGDEQFF
>TRBV4-1|TRBD1|TRBJ1-2|-
TGCGCCAGCAGATTGGCAGGGGGCAACTATGGCTACACCTTC
CASRLAGGNYGYTF
>TRBV4-2|TRBD2|TRBJ2-5|-
TGTGCCAGCAGCCTGGGTTATGGCGGGAGGGAGGGAAAAGAGACCCAGTACTTC
CASSLGYGGREGKETQYF
>TRBV7-6|TRBD1|TRBJ1-2|-
TGTGCCAGCAGCTTAGACGGTCAGGGGGCGGCCGGCTACACCTTC
CASSLDGQGAAGYTF
>TRBV9|TRBD2|TRBJ2-1|-
TGTGCCAGCAGCTCGGGACTAGGTTACAATGAGCAGTTCTTC
CASSSGLGYNEQFF
>TRBV10-1|TRBD1|TRBJ1-1|-
TGCGCCAGCAGCCCCGGGACAGGTATAGAAGCTTTCTTT
CASSPGTGIEAFF
>TRBV10-3|TRBD1|TRBJ2-2|-
TGTGCCATCAGTGAGCAGGGGGTACAACCGAACACCGGGGAGCTGTTTTTT
CAISEQGVQPNTGELFF
>TRBV27|TRBD1|TRBJ2-7|-
TGTGCCACCAGGGGGGGACAGGGCCAGGACGAGCAGTACTTC
CATRGGQGQDEQYF
>TRBV2|-|TRBJ1-2|-
TGTGCCAGCAGCAAACAGGGAGCCGATGGCTACACCTTC
CASSKQGADGYTF
>TRBV6-5|TRBD1|TRBJ2-7|-
TGTGCCAGCAGTTACTCCCTGGACAGGGGGCTAAACGAGCAGTACTTC
CASSYSLDRGLNEQYF
>TRBV28|-|TRBJ2-7|-
TGTGCCAGCAGTCGCTACGAGCAGTACTTC
CASSRYEQYF
>TRBV10-1|TRBD1|TRBJ2-3|-
TGCGCCAGCAGTAGAACCCAGGGGGTCGGTTCGGATACGCAGTATTTT
CASSRTQGVGSDTQYF
>TRBV19|-|TRBJ1-1|-
TGTGCCACCTCCCAGGGGAGGGACACTGAAGCTTTCTTT
CATSQGRDTEAFF
>TRBV7-2|-|TRBJ2-1|-
TGTGCCAGCAGCTTATCCCGGGACAACATCCTGGCAATGATGCAGTTCTTC
CASSLSRDNILAMMQFF
>TRBV6-6|-|TRBJ1-1|-
TGTGCCAGCAGGCCCACAGGTGTGAACACTGAAGCTTTCTTT
CASRPTGVNTEAFF
>TRBV7-8|TRBD2|TRBJ2-3|-
TGTGCCAGCAGGCCCGGGACTAGCGGTTATAGCACAGATACGCAGTATTTT
CASRPGTSGYSTDTQYF
>TRBV9|TRBD2|TRBJ2-5|-
TGTGCCAGCAGCGGGGGGGGACTAGCAGAGACCCAGTACTTC
CASSGGGLAETQYF
>TRBV7-3|-|TRBJ2-3|-
TGTGCCAGCAGCTTAACGGGGGGAACCGATACGCAGTATTTT
CASSLTGGTDTQYF
>TRBV5-1|-|TRBJ1-1|-
TGCGCCAGCAGCCCCACGCCGGGGGGGCAGGGCACTGAAGCTTTCTTT
CASSPTPGGQGTEAFF
>TRBV10-1|TRBD1|TRBJ2-3|-
TGCGCCAGCAGTGAGCACGGGACAGGCTATCACACAGATACGCAGTATTTT
CASSEHGTGYHTDTQYF
>TRBV18|TRBD1|TRBJ1-2|-
TGTGCCAGCTCACCTGGACAGGAGGATGGCTACACCTTC
CASSPGQEDGYTF
>TRBV30|-|TRBJ2-3|once
TGTGCCTGGAGTGTACATACAGATACGCAGTATTTT
CAWSVHTDTQYF
>TRBV25-1|TRBD2|TRBJ2-2|once
TGTGCCAGCAGGCTAGCGGGCCACACCGGGGAGCTGTTTTTT
CASRLAGHTGELFF